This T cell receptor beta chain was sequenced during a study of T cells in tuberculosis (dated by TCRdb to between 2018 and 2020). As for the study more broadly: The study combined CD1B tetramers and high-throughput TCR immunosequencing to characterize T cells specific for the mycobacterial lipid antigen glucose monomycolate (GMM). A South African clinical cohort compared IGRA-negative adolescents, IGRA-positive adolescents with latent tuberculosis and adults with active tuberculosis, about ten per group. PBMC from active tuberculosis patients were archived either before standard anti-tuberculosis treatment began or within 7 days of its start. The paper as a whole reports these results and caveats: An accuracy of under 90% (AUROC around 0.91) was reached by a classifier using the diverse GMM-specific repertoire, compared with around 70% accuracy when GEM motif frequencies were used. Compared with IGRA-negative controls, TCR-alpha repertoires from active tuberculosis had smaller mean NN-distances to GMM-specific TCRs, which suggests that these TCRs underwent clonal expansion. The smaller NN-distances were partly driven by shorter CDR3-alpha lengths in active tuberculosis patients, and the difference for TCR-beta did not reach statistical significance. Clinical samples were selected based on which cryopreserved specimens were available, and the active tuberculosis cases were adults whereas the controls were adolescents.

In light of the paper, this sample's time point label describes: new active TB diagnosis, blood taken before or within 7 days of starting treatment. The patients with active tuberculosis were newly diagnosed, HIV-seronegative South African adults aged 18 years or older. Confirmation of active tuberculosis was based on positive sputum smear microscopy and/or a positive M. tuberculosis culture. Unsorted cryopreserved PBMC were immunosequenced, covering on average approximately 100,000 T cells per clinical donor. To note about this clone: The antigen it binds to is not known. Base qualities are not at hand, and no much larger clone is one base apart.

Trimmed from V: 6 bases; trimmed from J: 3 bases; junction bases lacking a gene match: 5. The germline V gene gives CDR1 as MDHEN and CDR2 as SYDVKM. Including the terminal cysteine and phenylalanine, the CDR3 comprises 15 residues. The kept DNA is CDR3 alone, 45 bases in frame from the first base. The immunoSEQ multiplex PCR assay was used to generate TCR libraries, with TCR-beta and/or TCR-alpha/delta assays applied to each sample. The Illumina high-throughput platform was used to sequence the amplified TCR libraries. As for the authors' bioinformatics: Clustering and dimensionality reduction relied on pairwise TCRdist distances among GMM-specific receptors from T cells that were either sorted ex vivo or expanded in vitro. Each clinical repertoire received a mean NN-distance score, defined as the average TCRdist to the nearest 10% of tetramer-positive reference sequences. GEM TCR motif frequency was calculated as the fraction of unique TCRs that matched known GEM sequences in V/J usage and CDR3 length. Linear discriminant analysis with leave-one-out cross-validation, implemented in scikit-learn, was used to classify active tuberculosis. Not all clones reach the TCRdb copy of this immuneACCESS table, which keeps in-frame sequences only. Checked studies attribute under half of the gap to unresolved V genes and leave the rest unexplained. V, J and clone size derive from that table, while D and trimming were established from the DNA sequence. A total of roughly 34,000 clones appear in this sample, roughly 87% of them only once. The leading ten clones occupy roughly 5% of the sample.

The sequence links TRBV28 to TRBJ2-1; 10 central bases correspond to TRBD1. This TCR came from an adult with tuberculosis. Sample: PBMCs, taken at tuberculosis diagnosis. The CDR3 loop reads CASRGDRGLYNEQFF. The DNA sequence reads TGTGCCAGCAGGGGAGACAGGGGGCTCTACAATGAGCAGTTCTTC.